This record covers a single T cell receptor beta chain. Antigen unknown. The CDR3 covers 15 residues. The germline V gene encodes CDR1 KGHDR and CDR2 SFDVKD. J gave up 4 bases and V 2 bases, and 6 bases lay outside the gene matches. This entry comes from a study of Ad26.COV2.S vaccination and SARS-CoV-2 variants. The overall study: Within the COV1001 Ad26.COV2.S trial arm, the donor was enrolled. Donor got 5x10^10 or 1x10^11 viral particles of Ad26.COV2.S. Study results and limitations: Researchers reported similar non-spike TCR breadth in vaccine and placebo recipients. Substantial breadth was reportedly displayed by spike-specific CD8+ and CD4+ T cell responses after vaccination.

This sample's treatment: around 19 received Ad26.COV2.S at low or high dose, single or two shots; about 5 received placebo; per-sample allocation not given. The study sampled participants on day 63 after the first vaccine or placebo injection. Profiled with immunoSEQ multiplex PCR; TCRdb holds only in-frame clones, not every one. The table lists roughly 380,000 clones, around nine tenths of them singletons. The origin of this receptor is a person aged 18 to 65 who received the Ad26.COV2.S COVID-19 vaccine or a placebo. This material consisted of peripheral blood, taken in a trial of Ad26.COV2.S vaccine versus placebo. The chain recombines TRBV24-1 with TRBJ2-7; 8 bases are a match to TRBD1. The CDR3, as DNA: TGTGCCACCAGTGATTCGGGCAGGGGGCAGTACGAGCAGTACTTC. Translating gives CATSDSGRGQYEQYF.